This TCR beta chain was sequenced in a study of T-cell memory formation after mild COVID-19. Regarding the study as a whole: Mainly in CM and EM were contracting CD4+ clones; CD8+ were in EMRA. Whether day 37 second-wave clones are SARS-CoV-2-specific was not confirmed. Within pre-infection memory, some responding clones were found, suggesting cross-reactive memory joined. Clones contracting across day 15 to 85 had a balanced CD4/CD8 profile; later expanding clones leaned CD4+.

The CDR3 consists of 13 residues. Trimming removed 1 base at V and 5 bases at J, with 8 bases between. Germline V lookup: CDR1 SEHNR, CDR2 FQNEAQ (reference sequence). TCRdb ran MiXCR on the 5' RACE reads and lists one entry per CDR3 protein. The table has a few hundred thousand distinct CDR3 sequences, under 30% seen once; the top ten hold roughly 10%. About this clonotype: The antigen remains unidentified.

Sequencing was done on a sample of PBMCs or a T cell subset sorted from them (not recorded which). This sequence originates from an adult woman who had mild COVID-19 (a few samples of this study predate the infection). Cell type and time point are not known. The chain couples TRBV7-9 to TRBJ2-5; D remains ambiguous. This CDR3 reads CASSLVTGETQYF. CDR3 bases: TGTGCCAGCAGCTTAGTGACCGGTGAGACCCAGTACTTC.